Below are 31 T cell receptor beta chains sequenced from a single sample in a study of control samples from healthy donors and cancer patients. Sequencing was performed with immunoSEQ multiplex PCR; in TCRdb, only in-frame clones are kept and a portion is missing. The table includes about 190,000 clones, around 93% detected once. Sequences were obtained from blood. Source of these receptors: a man younger than 35 in good health.

A word on this clone: Germline is not matched at one junction end, which may reflect a read error. The V call is TRBV9, the J call TRBJ1-2, with TRBD1 matching 7 bases. The CDR3 runs 15 residues. The germline gives CDR1 SGDLS, CDR2 YYNGEE. The chain's CDR3 is CASSLEPQGSYGCTF. For the CDR3, the DNA is TGTGCCAGCAGCCTAGAGCCACAGGGGAGCTATGGCTGCACCTTC.

The chain employs TRBV5-1 and TRBJ2-5; D unresolved. Germline CDR1 reads SGHRS; CDR2 reads YFSETQ. This CDR3 is 15 amino acids long. Deletions cut 0 bases from V and 2 bases from J, with 11 bases between. The CDR3 is CASSLGDIVQETQYF. The CDR3, as DNA: TGCGCCAGCAGCTTGGGGGATATTGTTCAAGAGACCCAGTACTTC.

The chain couples TRBV10-1 to TRBJ2-7, with 11 bases matching TRBD2. The J segment lost 11 bases and the V segment lost 11 bases, leaving 14 bases of the junction unmatched. CDR1 and CDR2 (germline): WNHNN, SYGVQD (reference sequence). This CDR3 has 13 residues. DNA of the CDR3: TGCGCCGGGGTTGTGGCTAGCGGGGGGAGGGAGTACTTC. Its translation is CAGVVASGGREYF.

The chain is built from TRBV27 and TRBJ2-1, with 13 positions matching TRBD2. The CDR3 sequence is 17 residues long. Trimming cost V 7 bases and J 0 bases; bases outside gene matches: 6. Germline V gives CDR1 MNHEY, CDR2 SMNVEV (reference sequence). CDR3 protein: CASTGTSGESSYNEQFF. The CDR3 DNA reads as TGTGCCAGCACCGGGACTAGCGGGGAAAGCTCCTACAATGAGCAGTTCTTC.

J is TRBJ2-3 and V is TRBV7-9, with unresolved D. The V end was cut by 0 bases, the J end by 4 bases, with 11 bases between. CDR1 and CDR2 (germline): SEHNR, FQNEAQ (reference sequence). The CDR3 has 15 residues. This chain's CDR3 is CASSLAPSMPDTQYF. CDR3 coding DNA: TGTGCCAGCAGCTTAGCGCCTTCCATGCCAGATACGCAGTATTTT.

This rearrangement joins TRBV7-3 to TRBJ1-1; D gene unclear. V lost 0 bases and J lost 1, with 9 bases in between. CDR1 and CDR2 (germline): SGHTA, FQGTGA. The CDR3 is 15 amino acids. The chain's CDR3 is CASSLTRGWNTEAFF. CDR3 bases: TGTGCCAGCAGCTTAACTCGGGGATGGAACACTGAAGCTTTCTTT.

The chain couples TRBV7-3 to TRBJ2-3; 7 positions agree with TRBD1. Trimming removed 3 bases from V and 4 bases from J; junction bases left unmatched: 1. The CDR3 extends over 13 amino acids. Per germline, CDR1 SGHTA and CDR2 FQGTGA. The CDR3 reads CASSLTGPDTQYF. CDR3 sequence (DNA): TGTGCCAGCAGCTTGACAGGGCCAGATACGCAGTATTTT. The full variable domain, rest sourced from reference TRBV7-3 and TRBJ2-3, is GAGVSQTPSNKVTEKGKYVELRCDPISGHTALYWYRQSLGQGPEFLIYFQGTGAADDSGLPNDRFFAVRPEGSVSTLKIQRTERGDSAVYLCASSLTGPDTQYFGPGTRLTVL.

The V and J genes are TRBV5-1 and TRBJ2-5; D is ambiguous. Trimming cost V 1 base and J 1 base, with 11 bases left between them. In germline, CDR1 is SGHRS, CDR2 YFSETQ. The CDR3 contains 15 residues. CDR3: CASSLFSQAQETQYF. CDR3 sequence (DNA): TGCGCCAGCAGCTTGTTTTCACAAGCCCAAGAGACCCAGTACTTC.

The chain has TRBV9 and TRBJ1-6; no firm D call. Trimming took off 0 bases at V and 14 bases at J, with 15 bases between the two ends. Germline CDR1 is SGDLS and CDR2 is YYNGEE. The CDR3 sequence is 14 residues long. As DNA, the CDR3 is TGTGCCAGCAGCGTAGGGCAGGTACCACAATCCCTCCACTTT. Its translation: CASSVGQVPQSLHF.

The chain couples TRBV14 to TRBJ2-3; D is uncertain. Germline assignment: CDR1 SGHDN and CDR2 FVKESK. V was pared by 0 bases and J by 0 bases, with 7 bases between. The CDR3 has 15 residues. The CDR3 is CASSQEVQSTDTQYF. CDR3 bases: TGTGCCAGCAGCCAAGAAGTCCAGAGCACAGATACGCAGTATTTT.

The genes are TRBV24-1 and TRBJ1-5, with 7 bases matching TRBD1. This CDR3 contains 13 residues. The germline CDR1 and CDR2 sequences are KGHDR and SFDVKD. Trimming removed 7 bases from V and 12 bases from J; junction bases left unmatched: 11. The CDR3 sequence: CATSRQGSFLQHF. The CDR3 nucleotides are TGTGCCACCAGCCGACAGGGTTCCTTTCTCCAGCATTTT.

This chain links TRBV2 with TRBJ2-7; the D is unclear. The CDR3 extends over 10 amino acids. Trimming pared 6 bases from V and 3 bases from J, leaving 3 bases between. Germline V gene data show CDR1 as SNHLY and CDR2 as FYNNEI. As DNA, the CDR3 is TGTGCCAGCAGAGGCTACGAGCAGTACTTC. Translation: CASRGYEQYF.

The CDR3, as DNA: TGTGCCTGGGACCCCGGGCAGGAATACGAGCAGTACTTC. Encoded protein: CAWDPGQEYEQYF. The J gene is TRBJ2-7, the V gene TRBV30; D call uncertain. V dropped 5 bases and J dropped 4 bases, with 15 bases sitting between them. CDR3 size: 13 residues. CDR1 is GTSNPN and CDR2 is SVGIG in the germline V gene (reference sequence).

The chain carries TRBV7-8 and TRBJ1-4, with a tentative D call TRBD1 (5 bases). The CDR3 is 15 residues long. The germline CDR1 and CDR2 sequences are SGHVS and FQNEAQ. Between the trimmed V and J ends, which lost 8 bases and 5 bases, there was a span of 18 bases. The CDR3 loop is CASPNRPTGNEKLFF. In nucleotides, the CDR3 is TGTGCCAGCCCCAACAGGCCGACCGGGAATGAAAAACTGTTTTTT.

This rearrangement joins TRBV11-2 to TRBJ2-2; 7 bases fit TRBD1. Looked up from germline, CDR1 is SGHAT and CDR2 is FQNNGV. With 5 bases clipped from V and 4 bases from J, the junction kept 7 bases outside the gene matches. The CDR3 length is 15 residues. DNA of the CDR3: TGTGCCAGCAGCCCCCGTAGGGGGCCCACCGGGGAGCTGTTTTTT. As protein: CASSPRRGPTGELFF.

The chain uses TRBV4-2 and TRBJ2-7; 8 bases are a match to TRBD1. V gave up 2 bases and J gave up 4 bases; unmatched junction bases: 4. CDR1 LGHNA and CDR2 YNFKEQ come from the germline V gene. This CDR3 region has 14 residues. CDR3 in amino acids: CASSQRQGKYEQYF. CDR3 nucleotide sequence: TGTGCCAGCAGCCAACGACAGGGGAAATACGAGCAGTACTTC.

DNA for the CDR3: TGTGCCAGCGGGTTGAGGGACAGGGGGAAAAAACTGTTTTTT. Translated, it gives CASGLRDRGKKLFF. The J gene is TRBJ1-4, the V gene TRBV3-1 (or the pseudogene TRBV3-2); the match to TRBD1 covers 11 bases. This CDR3 comprises 14 residues. Germline loops: CDR1 LGHDT, CDR2 YNNKEL (reference sequence). The V segment lost 8 bases and the J segment 9 bases; nucleotides outside the gene matches: 8.

This clone was detected once. The chain recombines TRBV9 with TRBJ2-5, with 7 bases matching TRBD1. The junction had 9 bases not matched to a gene; V was cut back by 5 bases and J by 5 bases. The CDR3 consists of 14 residues. Germline V CDR1 and CDR2: SGDLS, YYNGEE. The CDR3 region has the DNA TGTGCCAGCAGTCCACAGGGGTTAGGGGAGACCCAGTACTTC. Its translation is CASSPQGLGETQYF.

The gene calls are TRBV27 and TRBJ2-7; D tentatively fits TRBD1 or TRBD2 (6 bases each). This CDR3 has 16 amino acids. In germline, CDR1 is MNHEY, CDR2 SMNVEV (reference sequence). Trimming stripped 5 bases from V and 4 bases from J, with 21 bases between. The chain's CDR3 is CASSPNGVEGVYEQYF. The CDR3 DNA reads TGTGCCAGCAGTCCAAATGGGGTGGAGGGGGTATACGAGCAGTACTTC.

This clone was counted a few times. The chain recombines TRBV7-9 with TRBJ2-2; D uncertain. This CDR3 has 13 amino acids. Germline CDR1 reads SEHNR; CDR2 reads FQNEAQ (reference sequence). V was cut by 10 bases and J by 6 bases, with 15 bases left in between. CDR3 coding DNA: TGTGCCAACTCGCTACTGTCAGCCGGGGAGCTGTTTTTT. It translates to CANSLLSAGELFF.

The J gene is TRBJ2-2, the V gene TRBV6-5; weak D call: TRBD1 (6 bases). The CDR3 totals 15 residues. The germline gives CDR1 MNHEY, CDR2 SVGAGI. V was pared by 7 bases and J by 2 bases, with 14 bases between. The CDR3 nucleotides read TGTGCCAGCACTACAGGGAGACCCAACACCGGGGAGCTGTTTTTT. It specifies CASTTGRPNTGELFF.

V usage is TRBV27 and J usage is TRBJ1-5; 12 bases align to TRBD1. CDR3 length: 17 residues. Germline assignment: CDR1 MNHEY and CDR2 SMNVEV (reference sequence). With V trimmed by 5 bases and J by 6 bases, 11 bases remained unmatched. The CDR3 reads CASSKTSRDRGRQPQHF. The CDR3 coding sequence is TGTGCCAGCAGTAAGACGAGCCGGGACAGGGGGCGTCAGCCCCAGCATTTT.

The rearrangement uses TRBV28 and TRBJ1-6, with a tentative D call TRBD1 (5 bases). Trimming took 4 bases from V and 7 from J, leaving 17 bases between them. The CDR3 has 16 amino acids. Germline-derived CDR1 and CDR2 are MDHEN and SYDVKM. The CDR3 loop reads CASSSRLGDPNSPLHF. Here the CDR3 DNA reads TGTGCCAGCAGTTCTCGACTCGGGGACCCAAATTCACCCCTCCACTTT. Full variable domain (missing parts from reference TRBV28 and TRBJ1-6): DVKVTQSSRYLVKRTGEKVFLECVQDMDHENMFWYRQDPGLGLRLIYFSYDVKMKEKGDIPEGYSVSREKKERFSLILESASTNQTSMYLCASSSRLGDPNSPLHFGNGTRLTVT.

The chain couples TRBV19 to TRBJ1-3, with 7 bases aligning to TRBD1. Germline CDR1 and CDR2: LNHDA and SQIVND (reference sequence). V shed 8 bases and J 3 bases; nucleotides not matched to a gene: 7. This CDR3 has 14 residues. This CDR3 is CASQTGAFGNTIYF. The CDR3 nucleotides are TGTGCCAGTCAAACAGGGGCGTTTGGAAACACCATATATTTT. The variable domain in full, with the rest retrieved from reference TRBV19 and TRBJ1-3, is DGGITQSPKYLFRKEGQNVTLSCEQNLNHDAMYWYRQDPGQGLRLIYYSQIVNDFQKGDIAEGYSVSREKKESFPLTVTSAQKNPTAFYLCASQTGAFGNTIYFGEGSWLTVV.

CDR3 nucleotide sequence: TGTGCCAGCAGTTACTCGTGGGGCGGACTCATGAACACTGAAGCTTTCTTT. Translating it yields CASSYSWGGLMNTEAFF. The genes are TRBV6-2 or TRBV6-3 and TRBJ1-1; D might be TRBD1 (5 bases). Germline V lookup: CDR1 MNHEY, CDR2 SVGEGT. The CDR3 sequence is 17 residues long. Trimming stripped 0 bases from V and 0 bases from J, with 14 bases between.

The gene calls are TRBV12-5 and TRBJ2-7, with TRBD1 identical over 8 bases. CDR3 length: 16 amino acids. V lost 0 bases, J lost 2 bases, and 6 bases stayed unmatched. Germline CDR1 and CDR2: LGHNT and FRNRAP. Here the CDR3 reads CASGLVYETGAYEQYF. CDR3 coding DNA: TGTGCTAGTGGTTTGGTATATGAGACAGGGGCCTACGAGCAGTACTTC.

The rearrangement joins TRBV6-2 or TRBV6-3 to TRBJ2-7; the D is unclear. V was trimmed by 3 bases and J by 6 bases, leaving 9 bases between them. This CDR3 is built from 12 residues. Looked up from germline, CDR1 is MNHEY and CDR2 is SVGEGT. The CDR3 loop reads CASSYGVSEQYF. The CDR3 DNA sequence: TGTGCCAGCAGTTATGGAGTTTCCGAGCAGTACTTC.

This CDR3 reads CASSLSSYEQYF. The CDR3 region has the DNA TGTGCCAGCTCACTTAGCTCCTACGAGCAGTACTTC. This chain joins TRBV18 and TRBJ2-7; no firm D call. CDR3 length: 12 amino acids. Trimming cost V 4 bases and J 0 bases, with 4 bases left between them. Per the germline V gene, CDR1 is KGHSH and CDR2 is LQKENI.

This clone has just one count. In the same sample, other DNA sequences code for this CDR3. The chain combines TRBV6-5 with TRBJ1-5; possibly TRBD1 for D (6 bases). Germline loops: CDR1 MNHEY, CDR2 SVGAGI. The CDR3 consists of 15 residues. Trimming shortened V by 9 bases and J by 1 base, and 16 bases separated the two germline ends. Here the CDR3 DNA reads TGTGCCAGTCAGGAGGTGACAGGAAGCAATCAGCCCCAGCATTTT. As protein: CASQEVTGSNQPQHF.

This chain joins TRBV4-1 and TRBJ2-7; the match to TRBD1 covers 9 bases. CDR3 length: 17 residues. Per germline, CDR1 MGHRA and CDR2 YSYEKL. V was clipped by 3 bases and J by 6 bases; unmatched bases: 15. The CDR3 reads CASSQTTAGTGRSEQYF. CDR3 nucleotides: TGCGCCAGCAGCCAGACTACTGCCGGGACAGGGCGATCCGAGCAGTACTTC.

This clone has more than one count but fewer than ten. The V gene is TRBV20-1, the J gene TRBJ2-1; no reliable D call. Per germline, CDR1 DFQATT and CDR2 SNEGSKA (reference sequence). V was shortened by 6 bases and J by 5 bases, with 8 bases between the two germline ends. This CDR3 is 11 amino acids long. In nucleotides, the CDR3 is TGCAGTGCAAATAACAACAATGAGCAGTTCTTC. Protein product: CSANNNNEQFF.